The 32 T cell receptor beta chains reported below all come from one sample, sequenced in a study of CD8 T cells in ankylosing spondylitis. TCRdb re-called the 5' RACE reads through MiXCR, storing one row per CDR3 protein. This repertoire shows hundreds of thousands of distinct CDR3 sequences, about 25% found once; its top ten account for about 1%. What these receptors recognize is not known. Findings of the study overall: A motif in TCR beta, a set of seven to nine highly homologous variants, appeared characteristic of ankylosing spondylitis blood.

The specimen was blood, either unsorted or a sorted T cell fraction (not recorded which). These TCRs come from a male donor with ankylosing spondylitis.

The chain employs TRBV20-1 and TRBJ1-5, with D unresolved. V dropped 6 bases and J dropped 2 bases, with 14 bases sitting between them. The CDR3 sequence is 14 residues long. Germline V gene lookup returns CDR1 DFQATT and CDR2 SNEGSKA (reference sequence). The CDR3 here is CSATPRAGNQPQHF. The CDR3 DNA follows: TGCAGTGCCACCCCGCGGGCAGGCAATCAGCCCCAGCATTTT.

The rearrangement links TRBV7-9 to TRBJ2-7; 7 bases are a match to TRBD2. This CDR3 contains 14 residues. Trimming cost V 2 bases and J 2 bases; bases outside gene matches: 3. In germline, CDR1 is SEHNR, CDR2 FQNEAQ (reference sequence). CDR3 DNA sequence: TGTGCCAGCAGCTTACGGGGGGAGACCTACGAGCAGTACTTC. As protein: CASSLRGETYEQYF.

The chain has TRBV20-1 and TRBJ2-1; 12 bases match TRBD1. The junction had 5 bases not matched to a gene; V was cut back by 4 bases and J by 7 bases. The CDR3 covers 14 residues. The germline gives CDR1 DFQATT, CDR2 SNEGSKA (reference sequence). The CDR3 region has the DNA TGCAGTGCTATAGGGGACAGGGGGCGTAATGAGCAGTTCTTC. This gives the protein CSAIGDRGRNEQFF.

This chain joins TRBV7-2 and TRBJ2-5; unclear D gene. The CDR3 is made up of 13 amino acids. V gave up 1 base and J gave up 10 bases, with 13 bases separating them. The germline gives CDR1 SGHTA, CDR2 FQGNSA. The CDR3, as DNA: TGTGCCAGCAGCTTAGAAAGCTTCTCGGACCAGTACTTC. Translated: CASSLESFSDQYF.

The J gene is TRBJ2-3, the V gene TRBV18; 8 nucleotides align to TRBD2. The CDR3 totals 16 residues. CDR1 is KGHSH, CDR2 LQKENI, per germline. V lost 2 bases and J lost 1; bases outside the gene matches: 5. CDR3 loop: CASSPAGGAGTDTQYF. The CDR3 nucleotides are TGTGCCAGCTCACCAGCGGGGGGAGCGGGCACAGATACGCAGTATTTT. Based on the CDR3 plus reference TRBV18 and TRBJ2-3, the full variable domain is NAGVMQNPRHLVRRRGQEARLRCSPMKGHSHVYWYRQLPEEGLKFMVYLQKENIIDESGMPKERFSAEFPKEGPSILRIQQVVRGDSAAYFCASSPAGGAGTDTQYFGPGTRLTVL.

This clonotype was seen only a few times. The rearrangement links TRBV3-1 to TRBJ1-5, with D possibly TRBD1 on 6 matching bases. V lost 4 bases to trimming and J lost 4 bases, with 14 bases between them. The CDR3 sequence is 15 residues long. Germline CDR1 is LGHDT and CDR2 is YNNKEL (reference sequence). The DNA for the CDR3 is TGTGCCAGCAGCCCCGAGGGGGAGGGAAATCAGCCCCAGCATTTT. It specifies CASSPEGEGNQPQHF.

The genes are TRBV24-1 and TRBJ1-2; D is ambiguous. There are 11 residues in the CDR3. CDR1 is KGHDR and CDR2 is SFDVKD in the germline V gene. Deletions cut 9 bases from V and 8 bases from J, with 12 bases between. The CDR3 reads CATRTDLGYTF. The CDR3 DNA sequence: TGTGCCACCCGGACCGACCTGGGCTACACCTTC.

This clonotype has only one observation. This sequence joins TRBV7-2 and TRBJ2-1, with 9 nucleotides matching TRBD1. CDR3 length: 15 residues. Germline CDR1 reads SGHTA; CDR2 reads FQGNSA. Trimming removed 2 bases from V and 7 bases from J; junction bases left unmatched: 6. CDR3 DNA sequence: TGTGCCAGCAGCTTACAGGGACAGGGTTGGAATGAGCAGTTCTTC. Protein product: CASSLQGQGWNEQFF.

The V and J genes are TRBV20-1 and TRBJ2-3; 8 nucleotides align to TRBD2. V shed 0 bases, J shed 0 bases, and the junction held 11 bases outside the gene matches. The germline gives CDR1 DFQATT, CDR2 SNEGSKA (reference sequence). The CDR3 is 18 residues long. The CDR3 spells CSARDWVAGSSSTDTQYF. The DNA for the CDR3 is TGCAGTGCTAGAGATTGGGTAGCGGGATCATCAAGCACAGATACGCAGTATTTT.

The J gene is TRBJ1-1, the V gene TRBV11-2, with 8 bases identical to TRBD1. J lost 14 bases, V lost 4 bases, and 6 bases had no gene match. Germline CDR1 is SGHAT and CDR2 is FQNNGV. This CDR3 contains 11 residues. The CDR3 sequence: CASSSRGPLFF. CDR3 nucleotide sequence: TGTGCCAGCAGCTCCAGGGGGCCCCTATTCTTT.

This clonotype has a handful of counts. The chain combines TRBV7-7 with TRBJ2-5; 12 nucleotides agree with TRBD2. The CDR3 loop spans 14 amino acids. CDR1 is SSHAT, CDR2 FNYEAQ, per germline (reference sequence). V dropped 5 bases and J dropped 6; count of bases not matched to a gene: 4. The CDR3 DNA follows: TGTGCCAGCAGCCCTAGCGGGAGGGCCCAGACCCAGTACTTC. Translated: CASSPSGRAQTQYF.

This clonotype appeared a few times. In nucleotides, the CDR3 is TGTGCCAGCAGCCTATCGGGGGTGGCGGGAGGGAGGTATGAGCAGTTCTTC. This gives the protein CASSLSGVAGGRYEQFF. V usage is TRBV11-2 and J usage is TRBJ2-1; 9 bases are shared with TRBD2. Trimming cost V 5 bases and J 8 bases; bases outside gene matches: 16. CDR3 length: 17 amino acids. Germline V gene sequence: CDR1 SGHAT, CDR2 FQNNGV.

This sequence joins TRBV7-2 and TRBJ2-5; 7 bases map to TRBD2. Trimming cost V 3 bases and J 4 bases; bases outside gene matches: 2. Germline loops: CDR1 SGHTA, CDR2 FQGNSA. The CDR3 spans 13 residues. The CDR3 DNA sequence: TGTGCCAGCAGCTTGGGGGGGATAGAGACCCAGTACTTC. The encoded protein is CASSLGGIETQYF.

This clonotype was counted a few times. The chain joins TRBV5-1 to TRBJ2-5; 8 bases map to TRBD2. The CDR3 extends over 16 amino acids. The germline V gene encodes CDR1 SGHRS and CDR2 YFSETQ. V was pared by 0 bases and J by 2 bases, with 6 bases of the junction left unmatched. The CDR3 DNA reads TGCGCCAGCAGCTTGGAGGGTAGCGGGGAACAAGAGACCCAGTACTTC. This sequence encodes CASSLEGSGEQETQYF.

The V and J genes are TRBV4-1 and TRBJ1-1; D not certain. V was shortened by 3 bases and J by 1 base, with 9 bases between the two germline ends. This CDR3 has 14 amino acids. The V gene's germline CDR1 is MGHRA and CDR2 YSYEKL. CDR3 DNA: TGCGCCAGCAGCCAGAAGGACGGGAACACTGAAGCTTTCTTT. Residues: CASSQKDGNTEAFF.

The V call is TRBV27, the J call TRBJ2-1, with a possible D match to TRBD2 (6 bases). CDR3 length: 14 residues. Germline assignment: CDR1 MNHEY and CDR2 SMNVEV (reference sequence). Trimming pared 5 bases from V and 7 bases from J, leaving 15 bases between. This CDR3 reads CASSVSGNQNEQFF. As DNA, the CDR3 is TGTGCCAGCAGTGTTAGCGGTAATCAGAATGAGCAGTTCTTC.

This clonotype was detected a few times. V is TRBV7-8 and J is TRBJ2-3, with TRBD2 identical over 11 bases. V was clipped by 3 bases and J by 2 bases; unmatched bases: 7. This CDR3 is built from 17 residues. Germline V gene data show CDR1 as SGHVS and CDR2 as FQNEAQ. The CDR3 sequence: CASSFGLAGGVTDTQYF. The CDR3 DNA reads TGTGCCAGCAGCTTCGGGTTAGCGGGAGGGGTCACAGATACGCAGTATTTT. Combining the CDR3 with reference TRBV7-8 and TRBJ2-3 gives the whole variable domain GAGVSQSPRYKVAKRGQDVALRCDPISGHVSLFWYQQALGQGPEFLTYFQNEAQLDKSGLPSDRFFAERPEGSVSTLKIQRTQQEDSAVYLCASSFGLAGGVTDTQYFGPGTRLTVL.

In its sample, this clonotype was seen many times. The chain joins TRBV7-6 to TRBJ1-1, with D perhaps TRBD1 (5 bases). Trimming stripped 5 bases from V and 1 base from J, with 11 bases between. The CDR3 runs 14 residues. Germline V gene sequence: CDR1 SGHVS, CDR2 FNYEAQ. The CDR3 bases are TGTGCCAGCAGCCTCGCTCAGGGGAACACTGAAGCTTTCTTT. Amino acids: CASSLAQGNTEAFF.

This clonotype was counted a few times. Here the CDR3 reads CASSSGQEDGYTF. As DNA, the CDR3 is TGCGCCAGCAGCTCCGGACAGGAGGATGGCTACACCTTC. The rearrangement links TRBV5-1 to TRBJ1-2; 7 bases fit TRBD1. CDR3 size: 13 residues. V lost 3 bases and J lost 6; bases outside the gene matches: 5. Germline V gene lookup returns CDR1 SGHRS and CDR2 YFSETQ.

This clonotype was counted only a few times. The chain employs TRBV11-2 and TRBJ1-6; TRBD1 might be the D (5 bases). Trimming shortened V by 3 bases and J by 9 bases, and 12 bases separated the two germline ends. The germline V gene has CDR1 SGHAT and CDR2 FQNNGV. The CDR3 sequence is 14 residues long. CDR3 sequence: CASSFGQGLSPLHF. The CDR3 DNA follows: TGTGCCAGCAGCTTCGGCCAGGGCCTTTCACCCCTCCACTTT.

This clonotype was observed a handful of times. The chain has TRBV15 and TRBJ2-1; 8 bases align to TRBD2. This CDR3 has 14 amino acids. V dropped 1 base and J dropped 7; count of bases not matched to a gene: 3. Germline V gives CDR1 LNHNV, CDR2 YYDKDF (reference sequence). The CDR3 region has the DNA TGTGCCACCAGCAGAGGACTAGCGCTTAATGAGCAGTTCTTC. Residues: CATSRGLALNEQFF.

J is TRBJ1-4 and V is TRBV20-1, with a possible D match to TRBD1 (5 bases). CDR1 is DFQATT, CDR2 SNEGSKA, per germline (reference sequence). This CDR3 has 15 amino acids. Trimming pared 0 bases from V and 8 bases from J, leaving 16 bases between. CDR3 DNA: TGCAGTGCTAGAGATAGGAGGCAGGGAAACGAAAAACTGTTTTTT. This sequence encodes CSARDRRQGNEKLFF.

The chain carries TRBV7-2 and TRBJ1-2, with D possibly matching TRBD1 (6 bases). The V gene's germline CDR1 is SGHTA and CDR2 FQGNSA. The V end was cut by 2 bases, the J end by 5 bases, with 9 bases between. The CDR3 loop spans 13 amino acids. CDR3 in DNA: TGTGCCAGCAGCTTATTACAGGGATATGGCTACACCTTC. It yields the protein CASSLLQGYGYTF.

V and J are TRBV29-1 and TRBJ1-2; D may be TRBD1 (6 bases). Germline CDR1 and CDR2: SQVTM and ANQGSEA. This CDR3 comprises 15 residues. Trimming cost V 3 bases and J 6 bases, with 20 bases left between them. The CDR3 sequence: CSVDLQGQGNDGYTF. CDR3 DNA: TGCAGCGTTGATCTTCAGGGGCAGGGGAATGATGGCTACACCTTC.

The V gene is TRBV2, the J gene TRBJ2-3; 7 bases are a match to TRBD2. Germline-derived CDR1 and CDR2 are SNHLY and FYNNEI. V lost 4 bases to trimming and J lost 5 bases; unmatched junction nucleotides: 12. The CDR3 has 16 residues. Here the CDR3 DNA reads TGTGCCAGCAGTGCCAGGAGGGCGGGAGTGGGAGATACGCAGTATTTT. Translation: CASSARRAGVGDTQYF.

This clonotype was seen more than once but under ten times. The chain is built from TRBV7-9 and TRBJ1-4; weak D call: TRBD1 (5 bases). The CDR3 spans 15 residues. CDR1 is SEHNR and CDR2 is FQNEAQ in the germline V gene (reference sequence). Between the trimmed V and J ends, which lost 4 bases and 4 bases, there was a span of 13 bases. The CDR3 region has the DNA TGTGCCAGCAGCTACCCGCGAGACAGTAATGAAAAACTGTTTTTT. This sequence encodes CASSYPRDSNEKLFF.

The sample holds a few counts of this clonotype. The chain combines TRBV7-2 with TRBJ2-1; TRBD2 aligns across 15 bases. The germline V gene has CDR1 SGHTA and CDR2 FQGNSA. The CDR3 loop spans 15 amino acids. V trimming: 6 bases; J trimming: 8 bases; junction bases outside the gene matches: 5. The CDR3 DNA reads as TGTGCCAGCAGAGGAGGACTAGCGGGAGGGGATGAGCAGTTCTTC. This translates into CASRGGLAGGDEQFF.

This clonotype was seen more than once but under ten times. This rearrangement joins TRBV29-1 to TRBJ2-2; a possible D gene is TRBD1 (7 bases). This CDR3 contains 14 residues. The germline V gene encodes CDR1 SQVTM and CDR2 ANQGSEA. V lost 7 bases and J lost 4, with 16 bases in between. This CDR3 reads CSAKGASATGELFF. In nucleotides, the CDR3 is TGCAGCGCTAAGGGGGCTAGCGCCACCGGGGAGCTGTTTTTT.

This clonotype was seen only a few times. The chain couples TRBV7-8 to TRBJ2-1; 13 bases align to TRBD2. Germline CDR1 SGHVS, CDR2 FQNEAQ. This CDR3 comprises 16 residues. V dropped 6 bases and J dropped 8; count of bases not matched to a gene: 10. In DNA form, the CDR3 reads TGTGCCAGCAGGCCCACCGGGACTAGCGGGATATATGAGCAGTTCTTC. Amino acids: CASRPTGTSGIYEQFF.

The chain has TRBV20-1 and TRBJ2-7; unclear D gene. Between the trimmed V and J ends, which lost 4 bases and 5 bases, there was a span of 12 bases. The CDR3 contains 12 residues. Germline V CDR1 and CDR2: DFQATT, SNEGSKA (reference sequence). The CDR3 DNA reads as TGCAGTGCTAAGAAGGGTACCCACGAGCAGTACGTC. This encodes CSAKKGTHEQYV.

CDR3 sequence (DNA): TGCGCCAGCAGGATTAGCAACAATGAGCAGTTCTTC. Translating it yields CASRISNNEQFF. The chain is built from TRBV10-2 and TRBJ2-1, with D uncertain. Deletions cut 6 bases from V and 5 bases from J, with 8 bases between. Germline V gene data show CDR1 as WSHSY and CDR2 as SAAADI. The CDR3 is made up of 12 amino acids.

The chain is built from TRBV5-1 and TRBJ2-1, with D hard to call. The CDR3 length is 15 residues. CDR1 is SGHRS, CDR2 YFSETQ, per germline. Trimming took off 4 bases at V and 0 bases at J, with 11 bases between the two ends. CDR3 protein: CASSLLTGSYNEQFF. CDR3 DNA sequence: TGCGCCAGCAGCCTACTGACTGGCTCCTACAATGAGCAGTTCTTC.